One sample yielded the 9 T cell receptor beta chains listed below, sequenced in a study of shared clonotypes between healthy human individuals. Assay used: immunoSEQ multiplex PCR; TCRdb lists only in-frame clones, some missing. Here the sample spans approximately 640,000 clones, 60% to 80% being singletons. The sequenced material came from memory CD4+ T cells sorted from blood. Subset indicated: CD45RA-negative fraction. The receptors were sampled from a woman in her twenties or thirties in good health.

This rearrangement joins TRBV6-1 to TRBJ2-3, with a tentative D call TRBD2 (6 bases). V lost 5 bases to trimming and J lost 5 bases, with 14 bases between them. The length of the CDR3 is 14 residues. The V gene's germline CDR1 is MNHNS and CDR2 SASEGT. The CDR3 coding sequence is TGTGCCAGCAGTTTCTCGGGACTTCGAGATACGCAGTATTTT. Its translation: CASSFSGLRDTQYF.

The chain uses TRBV28 and TRBJ1-2; TRBD1 aligns across 7 bases. Looked up from germline, CDR1 is MDHEN and CDR2 is SYDVKM. This CDR3 comprises 14 residues. The ends lost 7 bases at V and 8 bases at J; junction bases unmatched: 13. CDR3 nucleotide sequence: TGTGCCAGCAACGACAGGGTGACAGTTTTCGGCTACACCTTC. Translated, it gives CASNDRVTVFGYTF.

V gene TRBV7-9 combines with J gene TRBJ2-7, with 8 bases fitting TRBD1. Unmatched junction bases numbered 6, after V lost 3 bases and J lost 2 bases. Germline CDR1 SEHNR, CDR2 FQNEAQ (reference sequence). This CDR3 region has 15 residues. This CDR3 is CASSFGQGLTYEQYF. The DNA of the CDR3 is TGTGCCAGCAGCTTCGGACAGGGTCTAACCTACGAGCAGTACTTC. The variable domain in full, completed from reference TRBV7-9 and TRBJ2-7, reads DTGVSQNPRHKITKRGQNVTFRCDPISEHNRLYWYRQTLGQGPEFLTYFQNEAQLEKSRLLSDRFSAERPKGSFSTLEIQRTEQGDSAMYLCASSFGQGLTYEQYFGPGTRLTVT.

This clone was seen just once. V and J are TRBV7-9 and TRBJ1-4; D not resolved. The CDR3 consists of 14 residues. Trimming left V 5 bases short and J 4 bases short, with 11 bases between. Germline V gene data show CDR1 as SEHNR and CDR2 as FQNEAQ (reference sequence). The CDR3 DNA reads as TGTGCCAGCAGCACGTGGGCCAATAATGAAAAACTGTTTTTT. Translated, it gives CASSTWANNEKLFF.

The V and J genes are TRBV30 and TRBJ1-2, with D possibly TRBD1 on 5 matching bases. The V gene lost 0 bases and the J gene lost 2 bases, with 7 bases spanning the gap. The CDR3 has 13 amino acids. Germline V gene sequence: CDR1 GTSNPN, CDR2 SVGIG (reference sequence). CDR3 protein: CAWSVRGNYGYTF. CDR3 nucleotide sequence: TGTGCCTGGAGTGTACGGGGGAACTATGGCTACACCTTC. The whole variable domain, filled in from reference TRBV30 and TRBJ1-2, reads SQTIHQWPATLVQPVGSPLSLECTVEGTSNPNLYWYRQAAGRGLQLLFYSVGIGQISSEVPQNLSASRPQDRQFILSSKKLLLSDSGFYLCAWSVRGNYGYTFGSGTRLTVV.

This chain uses TRBV19 with TRBJ2-2; TRBD2 aligns across 10 bases. From germline, CDR1 is LNHDA and CDR2 SQIVND (reference sequence). This CDR3 contains 15 residues. V gave up 6 bases and J gave up 7 bases; unmatched junction bases: 8. Here the CDR3 DNA reads TGTGCCAGTAGGGGAGCTAGCGGGAGCCACGGGGAGCTGTTTTTT. As protein: CASRGASGSHGELFF.

The chain combines TRBV11-2 with TRBJ2-7, with D perhaps matching TRBD2 (5 bases). The germline CDR1 and CDR2 sequences are SGHAT and FQNNGV. This CDR3 is built from 16 residues. V gave up 1 base and J gave up 4 bases, with 17 bases separating them. The DNA of the CDR3 is TGTGCCAGCAGCTTAGCCTCTTACAGTAGGAGGTACGAGCAGTACTTC. Translating it yields CASSLASYSRRYEQYF.

The DNA of the CDR3 is TGCAGCGTTGGGCAGGGCTCCGGGGAGCTGTTTTTT. This translates into CSVGQGSGELFF. The V and J genes are TRBV29-1 and TRBJ2-2; perhaps TRBD1 as D (5 bases). The CDR3 contains 12 residues. V lost 4 bases and J lost 6, with 9 bases in between. CDR1 SQVTM and CDR2 ANQGSEA come from the germline V gene.

This rearrangement joins TRBV9 to TRBJ2-7, with 7 nucleotides matching TRBD2. The CDR3 extends over 14 amino acids. Losses at the gene ends were 4 bases for V and 2 bases for J; bases not matched to a gene: 6. Germline assignment: CDR1 SGDLS and CDR2 YYNGEE. CDR3: CASSPQGGTYEQYF. CDR3 DNA sequence: TGTGCCAGCAGCCCGCAGGGAGGGACCTACGAGCAGTACTTC.